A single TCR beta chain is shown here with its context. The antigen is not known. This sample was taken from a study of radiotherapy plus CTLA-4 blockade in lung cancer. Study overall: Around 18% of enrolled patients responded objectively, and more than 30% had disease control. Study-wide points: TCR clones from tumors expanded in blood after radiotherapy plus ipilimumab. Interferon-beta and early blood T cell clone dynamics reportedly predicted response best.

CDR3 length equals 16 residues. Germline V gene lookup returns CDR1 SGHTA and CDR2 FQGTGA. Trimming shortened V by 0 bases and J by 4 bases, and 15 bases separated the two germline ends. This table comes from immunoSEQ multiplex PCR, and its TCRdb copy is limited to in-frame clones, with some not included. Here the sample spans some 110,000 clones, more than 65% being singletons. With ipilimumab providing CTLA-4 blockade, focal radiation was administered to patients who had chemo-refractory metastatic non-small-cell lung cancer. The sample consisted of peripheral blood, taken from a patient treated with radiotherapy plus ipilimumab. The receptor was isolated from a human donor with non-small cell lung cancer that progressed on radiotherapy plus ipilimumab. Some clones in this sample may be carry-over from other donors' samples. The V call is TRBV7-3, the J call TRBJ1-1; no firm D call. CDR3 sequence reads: CASSLTRSGGGTEAFF. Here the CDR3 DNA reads TGTGCCAGCAGCTTAACGAGGTCCGGCGGAGGCACTGAAGCTTTCTTT.